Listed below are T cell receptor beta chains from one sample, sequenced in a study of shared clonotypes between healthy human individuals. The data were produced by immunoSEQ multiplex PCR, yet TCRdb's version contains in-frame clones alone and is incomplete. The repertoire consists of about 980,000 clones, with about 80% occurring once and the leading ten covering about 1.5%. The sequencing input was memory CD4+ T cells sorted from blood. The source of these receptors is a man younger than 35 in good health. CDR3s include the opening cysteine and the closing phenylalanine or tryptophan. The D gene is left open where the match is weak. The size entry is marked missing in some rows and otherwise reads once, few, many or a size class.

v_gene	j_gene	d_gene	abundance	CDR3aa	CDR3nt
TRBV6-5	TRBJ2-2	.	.	CASRLGGTGELFF	TGTGCCAGCAGACTAGGGGGAACCGGGGAGCTGTTTTTT
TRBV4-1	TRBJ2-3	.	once	CASSQDDEGGQGTDTQYF	TGCGCCAGCAGCCAAGATGACGAGGGGGGGCAAGGCACAGATACGCAGTATTTT
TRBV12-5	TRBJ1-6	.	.	CASAVGPNSPLHF	TGTGCTAGTGCGGTGGGGCCCAATTCACCCCTCCACTTT
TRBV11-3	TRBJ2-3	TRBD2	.	CASSLALAYTLKSSITQYF	TGTGCCAGCAGCTTAGCACTAGCGTACACCTTGAAGAGCTCCATTACGCAGTATTTT
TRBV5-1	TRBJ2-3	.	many	CASSVSGGMHTDTQYF	TGCGCCAGCAGCGTTTCCGGGGGAATGCACACAGATACGCAGTATTTT
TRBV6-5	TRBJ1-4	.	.	CASSRSGPTNEKLFF	TGTGCCAGCAGCCGGAGCGGCCCGACTAATGAAAAACTGTTTTTT
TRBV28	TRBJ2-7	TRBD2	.	CASSLLGGVKGYEQYF	TGTGCCAGCAGTTTATTGGGGGGGGTGAAGGGCTACGAGCAGTACTTC
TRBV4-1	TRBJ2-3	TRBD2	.	CASSQGPSGGPNTQYF	TGCGCCAGCAGCCAAGGCCCTAGCGGGGGGCCGAATACGCAGTATTTT
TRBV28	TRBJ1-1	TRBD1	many	CASSTVRQGLTEAFF	TGTGCCAGCAGTACTGTGAGACAGGGATTAACTGAAGCTTTCTTT
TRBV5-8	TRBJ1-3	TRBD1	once	CASSFAKTGAGNTIYF	TGTGCCAGCAGCTTCGCTAAAACAGGGGCCGGAAACACCATATATTTT
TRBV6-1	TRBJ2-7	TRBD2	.	CASSDFASGKGEQYF	TGTGCCAGCAGTGATTTCGCTAGCGGGAAAGGCGAGCAGTACTTC
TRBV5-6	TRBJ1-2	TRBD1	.	CASSQRPRQGNYGYTF	TGTGCCAGCAGCCAACGTCCGAGACAGGGGAACTATGGCTACACCTTC
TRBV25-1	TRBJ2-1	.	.	CASSGLFRKFF	TGTGCCAGCAGTGGTCTCTTCCGAAAGTTCTTC
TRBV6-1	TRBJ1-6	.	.	CASRGGEYNSPLHF	TGTGCCAGCAGAGGGGGGGAGTATAATTCACCCCTCCACTTT
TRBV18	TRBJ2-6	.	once	CASSPNSGANVLTF	TGTGCCAGCTCACCGAACTCTGGGGCCAACGTCCTGACTTTC
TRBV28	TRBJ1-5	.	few	CASTVRSPQPQHF	TGTGCCAGCACGGTTCGGAGCCCCCAGCCCCAGCATTTT
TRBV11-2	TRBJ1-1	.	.	CASSLLKGGTEAFF	TGTGCCAGCAGCCTATTGAAAGGAGGGACTGAAGCTTTCTTT
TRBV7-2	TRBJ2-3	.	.	CASSLGGWFSTDTQYF	TGTGCCAGCAGCTTAGGCGGCTGGTTTAGCACAGATACGCAGTATTTT
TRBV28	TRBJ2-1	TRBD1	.	CASSVPGQTNNEQFF	TGTGCCAGCAGCGTCCCGGGACAGACGAACAATGAGCAGTTCTTC
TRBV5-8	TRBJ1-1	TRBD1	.	CASSTSRDRRNTEAFF	TGTGCCAGCAGCACGTCCCGGGACAGACGAAACACTGAAGCTTTCTTT
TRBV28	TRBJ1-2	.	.	CASSPGTLASGYTF	TGTGCCAGCAGTCCGGGGACCCTGGCGAGTGGCTACACCTTC
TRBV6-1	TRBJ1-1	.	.	CASSGDGNTEAFF	TGTGCCAGCAGTGGAGACGGGAACACTGAAGCTTTCTTT
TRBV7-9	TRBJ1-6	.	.	CASSPAGGPGDNSPLHF	TGTGCCAGCAGCCCAGCGGGGGGGCCCGGGGATAATTCACCCCTCCACTTT
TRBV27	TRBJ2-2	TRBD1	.	CASTKTGGGFWNTGELFF	TGTGCCAGCACCAAAACAGGGGGCGGGTTTTGGAACACCGGGGAGCTGTTTTTT
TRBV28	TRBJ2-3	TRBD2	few	CASSFQRTSGGGTADTQYF	TGTGCCAGCAGTTTCCAGAGGACTAGCGGGGGTGGAACGGCAGATACGCAGTATTTT
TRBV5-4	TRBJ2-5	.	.	CASSLARGGQETQYF	TGTGCCAGCAGCTTGGCCAGGGGGGGCCAAGAGACCCAGTACTTC
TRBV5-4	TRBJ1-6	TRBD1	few	CASSTQTGDLSPLHF	TGTGCCAGCAGCACTCAAACAGGGGATCTTTCACCCCTCCACTTT
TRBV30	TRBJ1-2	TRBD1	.	CAWIPLAGGSRGYTF	TGTGCCTGGATCCCACTGGCAGGGGGGTCGAGGGGCTACACCTTC
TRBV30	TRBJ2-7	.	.	CAWSVKGSAYEQYF	TGTGCCTGGAGTGTGAAGGGTTCCGCCTACGAGCAGTACTTC
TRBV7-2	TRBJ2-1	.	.	CASSLFRDEQFF	TGTGCCAGCAGCTTATTCAGGGATGAGCAGTTCTTC
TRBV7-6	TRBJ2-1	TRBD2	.	CASSANPSGIYNEQFF	TGTGCCAGCAGCGCTAACCCTAGCGGGATATACAATGAGCAGTTCTTC
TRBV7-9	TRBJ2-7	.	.	CASSPPGASYEQYF	TGTGCCAGCAGCCCCCCGGGAGCCTCCTACGAGCAGTACTTC
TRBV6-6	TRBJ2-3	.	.	CASSYTRDTQYF	TGTGCCAGCAGTTACACGCGGGATACGCAGTATTTT
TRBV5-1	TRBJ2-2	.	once	CASSLEGQGPGELFF	TGCGCCAGCAGCTTGGAGGGGCAGGGGCCAGGGGAGCTGTTTTTT
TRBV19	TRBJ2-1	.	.	CASTQYNEQFF	TGTGCCAGTACCCAATACAATGAGCAGTTCTTC
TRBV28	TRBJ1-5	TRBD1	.	CASSSPTGSNQPQHF	TGTGCCAGCAGTTCTCCGACAGGGAGCAATCAGCCCCAGCATTTT
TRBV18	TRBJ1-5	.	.	CASSPGPDQPQHF	TGTGCCAGCTCACCAGGGCCCGATCAGCCCCAGCATTTT
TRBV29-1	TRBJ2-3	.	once	CSVDAGSTDTQYF	TGCAGCGTTGACGCGGGGAGCACAGATACGCAGTATTTT
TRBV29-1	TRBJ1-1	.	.	CSVLETNPFF	TGCAGCGTTCTCGAGACAAATCCTTTCTTT
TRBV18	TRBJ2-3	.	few	CASSPASGTDTQYF	TGTGCCAGCTCACCGGCTAGCGGCACAGATACGCAGTATTTT
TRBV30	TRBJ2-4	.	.	CAWSREAKNIQYF	TGTGCCTGGAGCCGGGAAGCCAAAAACATTCAGTACTTC
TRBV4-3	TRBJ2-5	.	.	CASSQGRGETQYF	TGCGCCAGCAGCCAAGGAAGAGGCGAGACCCAGTACTTC
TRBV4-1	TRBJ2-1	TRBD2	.	CASSRTLQREGYNEQFF	TGCGCCAGCAGCCGGACTCTCCAGCGGGAAGGTTACAATGAGCAGTTCTTC
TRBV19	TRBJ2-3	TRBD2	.	CASSASGRAGTDTQYF	TGTGCCAGTAGTGCTAGCGGGAGGGCGGGCACAGATACGCAGTATTTT
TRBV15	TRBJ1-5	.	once	CATSRDGREDQPQHF	TGTGCCACCAGCAGAGACGGCAGGGAAGACCAGCCCCAGCATTTT
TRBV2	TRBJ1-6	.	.	CASSGEESLSSPLHF	TGTGCCAGCAGTGGTGAGGAGTCCCTCAGTTCACCCCTCCACTTT
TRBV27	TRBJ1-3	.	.	CASSLQGPGNTIYF	TGTGCCAGCAGTTTACAGGGACCTGGAAACACCATATATTTT
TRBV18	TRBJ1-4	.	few	CASSPQGWGEKLFF	TGTGCCAGCTCACCACAGGGATGGGGTGAAAAACTGTTTTTT
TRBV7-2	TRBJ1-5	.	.	CASSLQENQPQHF	TGTGCCAGCAGCCTTCAAGAAAATCAGCCCCAGCATTTT
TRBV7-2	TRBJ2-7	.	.	CASSLAGGPTQQYF	TGTGCCAGCAGCTTAGCTGGGGGACCCACCCAGCAGTACTTC
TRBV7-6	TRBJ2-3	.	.	CASSAHTDTQYF	TGTGCCAGCAGCGCACACACAGATACGCAGTATTTT
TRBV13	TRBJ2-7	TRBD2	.	CASSLKREYAYEQYF	TGTGCCAGCAGCCTAAAGCGGGAATACGCCTACGAGCAGTACTTC
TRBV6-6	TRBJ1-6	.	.	CASSLISGTGYSPLHF	TGTGCCAGCAGTCTGATTTCAGGGACTGGCTATTCACCCCTCCACTTT
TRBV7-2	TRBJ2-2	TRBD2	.	CASSLRTSGSLGELFF	TGTGCCAGCAGCCTCCGGACTAGCGGGAGTCTCGGGGAGCTGTTTTTT